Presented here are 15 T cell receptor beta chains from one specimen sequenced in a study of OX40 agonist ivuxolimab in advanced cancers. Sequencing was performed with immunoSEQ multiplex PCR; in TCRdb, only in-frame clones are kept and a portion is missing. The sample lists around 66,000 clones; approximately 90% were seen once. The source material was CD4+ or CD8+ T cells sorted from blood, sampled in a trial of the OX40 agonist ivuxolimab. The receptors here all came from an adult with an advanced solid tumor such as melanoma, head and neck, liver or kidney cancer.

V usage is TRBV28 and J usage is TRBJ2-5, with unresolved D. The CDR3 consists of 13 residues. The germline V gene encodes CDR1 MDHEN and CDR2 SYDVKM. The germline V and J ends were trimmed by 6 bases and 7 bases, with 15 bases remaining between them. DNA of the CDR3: TGTGCCAGCAGAAAAGGGTCAGGTGGGACCCAGTACTTC. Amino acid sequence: CASRKGSGGTQYF.

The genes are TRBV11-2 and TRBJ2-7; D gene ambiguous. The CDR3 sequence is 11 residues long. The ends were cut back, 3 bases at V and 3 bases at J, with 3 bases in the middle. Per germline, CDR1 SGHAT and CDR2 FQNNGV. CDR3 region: CASSFHYEQYF. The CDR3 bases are TGTGCCAGCAGCTTCCACTACGAGCAGTACTTC.

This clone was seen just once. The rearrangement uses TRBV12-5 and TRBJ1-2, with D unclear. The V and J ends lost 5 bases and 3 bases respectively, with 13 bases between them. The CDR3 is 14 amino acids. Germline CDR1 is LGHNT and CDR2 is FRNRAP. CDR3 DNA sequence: TGTGCTAGTGGTCTCAGCCACTCGGACTATGGCTACACCTTC. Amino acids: CASGLSHSDYGYTF.

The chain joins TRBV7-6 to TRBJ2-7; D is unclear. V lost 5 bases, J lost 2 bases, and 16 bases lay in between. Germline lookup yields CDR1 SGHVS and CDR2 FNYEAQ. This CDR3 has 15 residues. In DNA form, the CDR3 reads TGTGCCAGCAGCCCTGGACGTACTGGAACCTACGAGCAGTACTTC. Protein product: CASSPGRTGTYEQYF.

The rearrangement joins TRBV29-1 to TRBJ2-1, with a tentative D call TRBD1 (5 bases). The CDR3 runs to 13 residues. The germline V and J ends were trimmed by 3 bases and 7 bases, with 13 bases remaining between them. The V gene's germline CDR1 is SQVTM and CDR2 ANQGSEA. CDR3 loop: CSVEQGIGNEQFF. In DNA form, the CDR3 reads TGCAGCGTTGAGCAGGGTATTGGAAATGAGCAGTTCTTC.

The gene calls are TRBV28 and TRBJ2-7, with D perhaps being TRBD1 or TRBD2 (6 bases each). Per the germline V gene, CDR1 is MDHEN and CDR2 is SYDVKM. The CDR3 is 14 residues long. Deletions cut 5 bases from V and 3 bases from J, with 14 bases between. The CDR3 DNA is TGTGCCAGCAGTCAAGGGGGGAACAACTACGAGCAGTACTTC. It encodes CASSQGGNNYEQYF.

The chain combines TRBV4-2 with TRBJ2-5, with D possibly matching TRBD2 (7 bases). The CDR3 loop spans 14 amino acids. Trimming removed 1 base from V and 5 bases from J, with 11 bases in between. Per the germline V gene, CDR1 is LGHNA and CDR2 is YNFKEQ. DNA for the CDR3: TGTGCCAGCAGCCAAGGGGGAGGGGGGGAGACCCAGTACTTC. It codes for CASSQGGGGETQYF.

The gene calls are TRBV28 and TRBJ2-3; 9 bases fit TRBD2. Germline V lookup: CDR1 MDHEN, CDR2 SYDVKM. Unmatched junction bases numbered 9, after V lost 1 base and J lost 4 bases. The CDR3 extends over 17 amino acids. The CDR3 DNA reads TGTGCCAGCAGTTTATCCCTAGCGGGGAGAAGGGCAGATACGCAGTATTTT. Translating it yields CASSLSLAGRRADTQYF.

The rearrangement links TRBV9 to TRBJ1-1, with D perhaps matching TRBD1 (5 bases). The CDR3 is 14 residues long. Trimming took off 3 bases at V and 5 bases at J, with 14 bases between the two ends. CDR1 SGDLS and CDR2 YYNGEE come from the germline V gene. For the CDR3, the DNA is TGTGCCAGCAGCGCAGGGATGGGGGTAACTGAAGCTTTCTTT. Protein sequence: CASSAGMGVTEAFF. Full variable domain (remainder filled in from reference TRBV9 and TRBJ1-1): DSGVTQTPKHLITATGQRVTLRCSPRSGDLSVYWYQQSLDQGLQFLIQYYNGEERAKGNILERFSAQQFPDLHSELNLSSLELGDSALYFCASSAGMGVTEAFFGQGTRLTVV.

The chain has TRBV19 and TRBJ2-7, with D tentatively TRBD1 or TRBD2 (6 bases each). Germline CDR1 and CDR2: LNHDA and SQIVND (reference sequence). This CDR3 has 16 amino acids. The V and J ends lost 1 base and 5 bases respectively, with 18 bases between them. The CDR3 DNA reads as TGTGCCAGTAGTATAGGGTCCGGGGGCCCCGGCCACGAGCAGTACTTC. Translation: CASSIGSGGPGHEQYF.

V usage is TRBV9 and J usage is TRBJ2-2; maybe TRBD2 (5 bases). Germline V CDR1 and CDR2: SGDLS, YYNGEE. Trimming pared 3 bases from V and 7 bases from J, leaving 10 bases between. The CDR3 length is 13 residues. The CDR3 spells CASSEGRGGELFF. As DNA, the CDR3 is TGTGCCAGCAGCGAAGGTCGGGGCGGGGAGCTGTTTTTT.

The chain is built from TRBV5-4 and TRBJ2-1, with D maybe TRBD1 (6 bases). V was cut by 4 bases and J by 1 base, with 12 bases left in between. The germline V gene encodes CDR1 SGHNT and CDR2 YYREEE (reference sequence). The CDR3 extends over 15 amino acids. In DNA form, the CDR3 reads TGTGCCAGCAGCCCGCAGGGGCCTTCCTACAATGAGCAGTTCTTC. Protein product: CASSPQGPSYNEQFF.

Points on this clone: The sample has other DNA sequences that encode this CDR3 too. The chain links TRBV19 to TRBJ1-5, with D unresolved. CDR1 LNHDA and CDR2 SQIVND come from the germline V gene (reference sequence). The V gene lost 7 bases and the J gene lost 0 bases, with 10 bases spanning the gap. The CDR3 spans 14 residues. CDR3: CASTNRLSNQPQHF. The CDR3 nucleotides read TGTGCCAGTACCAATAGGCTTAGCAATCAGCCCCAGCATTTT.

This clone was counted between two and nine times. The CDR3 DNA is TGTGCCAGCAACACGAAGAGCTCCTATAATTCACCCCTCCACTTT. This encodes CASNTKSSYNSPLHF. The chain has TRBV27 and TRBJ1-6; D not certain. The CDR3 runs to 15 residues. The ends were cut back, 7 bases at V and 0 bases at J, with 10 bases in the middle. Germline values: CDR1 MNHEY, CDR2 SMNVEV (reference sequence).

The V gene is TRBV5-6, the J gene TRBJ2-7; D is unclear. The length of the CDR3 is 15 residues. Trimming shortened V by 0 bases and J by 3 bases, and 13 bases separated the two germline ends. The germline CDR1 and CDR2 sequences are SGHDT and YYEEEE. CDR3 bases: TGTGCCAGCAGCTTGGAATACTTGGTGGGCTACGAGCAGTACTTC. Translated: CASSLEYLVGYEQYF.